The present TCR beta chain was sequenced within a study of persistence of HIV-infected CD4 T cells. General study findings and limits: TCR oligoclonality correlated with proviral oligoclonality in the same sorted populations. Compared with CD3/CD28-stimulated cells, CMV- and Gag-responding cells showed lower TCRbeta richness.

The immunoSEQ assay was version 4, run in survey mode. TCRdb's copy holds only in-frame clones and misses some; the assay was immunoSEQ multiplex PCR. The data hold around 13,000 clones, with approximately 71% observed a single time. The stimulus was lysate of CMV-infected fibroblasts, about 10 ug/mL. Sorting of responding CD4+ T cells relied on upregulated CD40 ligand together with CD69. Donors had CD4+ T cell counts above 400 cells/uL and were CMV-seropositive. For this clone: What it recognizes is unknown.

The CDR3 totals 17 residues. The germline V gene encodes CDR1 MNHNY and CDR2 SVGAGI (reference sequence). The V and J ends lost 5 bases and 0 bases respectively, with 17 bases between them. The genes are TRBV6-6 and TRBJ2-1, with a possible D match to TRBD1 (5 bases). The sequence came from an adult man with HIV who was CMV-seropositive. This specimen consisted of CD4+ T cells sorted from PBMCs after 18-hour stimulation, obtained from a patient who received antiretroviral therapy. The CDR3 region is CASSPAFDSSSYNEQFF. The CDR3 nucleotides are TGTGCCAGCAGTCCGGCTTTTGACAGTAGCTCCTACAATGAGCAGTTCTTC.